This T cell receptor (beta chain) was sequenced in a study of blood T cells in healthy people across ages. The second PCR ran about 7 to 12 cycles with a sample-barcoded 5' primer and J-beta primers. One entry per CDR3 protein results from TCRdb running MiXCR on the 5' RACE reads. This sample has some 710,000 distinct CDR3 sequences, with 46% found just once. This CDR3 is 12 amino acids long. Germline assignment: CDR1 SGHRS and CDR2 YFSETQ. V was cut by 3 bases and J by 4 bases, with 6 bases left in between. The TCR originated in a man older than 75 in good health. This chain connects TRBV5-1 to TRBJ2-3; perhaps TRBD1 as D (6 bases). The sample consisted of blood. CDR3 nucleotide sequence: TGCGCCAGCAGCTGGACAGCAGATACGCAGTATTTT. Encoded protein: CASSWTADTQYF.